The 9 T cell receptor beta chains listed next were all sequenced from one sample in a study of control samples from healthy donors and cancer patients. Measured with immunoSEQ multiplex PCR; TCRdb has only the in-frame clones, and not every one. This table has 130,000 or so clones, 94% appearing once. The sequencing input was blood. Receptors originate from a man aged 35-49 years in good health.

The CDR3 sequence is CASSKVGGAGNQPQHF. The CDR3 DNA reads TGTGCCAGTTCGAAGGTTGGGGGCGCGGGCAATCAGCCCCAGCATTTT. This chain connects TRBV19 to TRBJ1-5; D is possibly TRBD1 (6 bases). Germline values: CDR1 LNHDA, CDR2 SQIVND (reference sequence). The CDR3 length is 16 residues. Trimming took off 8 bases at V and 2 bases at J, with 19 bases between the two ends.

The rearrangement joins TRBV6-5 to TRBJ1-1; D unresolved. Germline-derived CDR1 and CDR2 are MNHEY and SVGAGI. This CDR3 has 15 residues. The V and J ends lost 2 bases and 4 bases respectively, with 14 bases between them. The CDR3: CASSYVSLALTEAFF. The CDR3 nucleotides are TGTGCCAGCAGTTACGTATCGCTGGCCCTCACTGAAGCTTTCTTT.

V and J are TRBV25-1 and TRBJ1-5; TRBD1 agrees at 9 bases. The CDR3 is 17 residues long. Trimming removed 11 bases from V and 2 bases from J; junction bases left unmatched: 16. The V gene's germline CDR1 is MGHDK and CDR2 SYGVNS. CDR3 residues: CALHRGRRSGGNQPQHF. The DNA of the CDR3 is TGTGCCCTCCACAGGGGGCGCCGGTCTGGGGGCAATCAGCCCCAGCATTTT. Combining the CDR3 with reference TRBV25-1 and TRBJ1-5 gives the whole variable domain EADIYQTPRYLVIGTGKKITLECSQTMGHDKMYWYQQDPGMELHLIHYSYGVNSTEKGDLSSESTVSRIRTEHFPLTLESARPSHTSQYLCALHRGRRSGGNQPQHFGDGTRLSIL.

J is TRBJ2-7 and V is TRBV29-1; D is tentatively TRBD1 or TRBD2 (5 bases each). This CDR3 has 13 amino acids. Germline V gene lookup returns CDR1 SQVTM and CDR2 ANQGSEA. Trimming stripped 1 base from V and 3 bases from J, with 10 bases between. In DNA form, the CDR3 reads TGCAGCGTTGAAGTGGGACGGCTCTACGAGCAGTACTTC. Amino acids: CSVEVGRLYEQYF.

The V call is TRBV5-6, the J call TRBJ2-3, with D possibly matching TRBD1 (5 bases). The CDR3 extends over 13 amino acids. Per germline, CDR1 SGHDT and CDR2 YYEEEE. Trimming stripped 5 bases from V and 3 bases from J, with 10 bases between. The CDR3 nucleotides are TGTGCCAGCAGGGGGCTAAGTACAGATACGCAGTATTTT. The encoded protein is CASRGLSTDTQYF.

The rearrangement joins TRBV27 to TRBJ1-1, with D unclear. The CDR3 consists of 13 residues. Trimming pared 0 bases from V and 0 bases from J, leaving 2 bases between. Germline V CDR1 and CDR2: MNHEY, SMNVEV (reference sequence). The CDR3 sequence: CASSLSLNTEAFF. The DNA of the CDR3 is TGTGCCAGCAGTTTATCGTTGAACACTGAAGCTTTCTTT.

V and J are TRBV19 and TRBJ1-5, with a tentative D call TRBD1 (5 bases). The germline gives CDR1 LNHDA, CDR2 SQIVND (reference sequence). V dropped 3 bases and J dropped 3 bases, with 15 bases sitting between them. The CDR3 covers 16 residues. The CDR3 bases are TGTGCCAGTAGTATGACGCGGGGGGGAATCAATCAGCCCCAGCATTTT. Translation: CASSMTRGGINQPQHF.

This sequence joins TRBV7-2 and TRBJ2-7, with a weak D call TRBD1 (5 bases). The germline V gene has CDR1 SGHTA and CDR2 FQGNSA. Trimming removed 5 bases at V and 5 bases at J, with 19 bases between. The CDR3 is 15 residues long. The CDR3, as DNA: TGTGCCAGCAGCAAGAGATCAGGGAATCTGAACGAGCAGTACTTC. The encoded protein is CASSKRSGNLNEQYF. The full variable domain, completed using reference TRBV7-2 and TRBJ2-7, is GAGVSQSPSNKVTEKGKDVELRCDPISGHTALYWYRQSLGQGLEFLIYFQGNSAPDKSGLPSDRFSAERTGGSVSTLTIQRTQQEDSAVYLCASSKRSGNLNEQYFGPGTRLTVT.

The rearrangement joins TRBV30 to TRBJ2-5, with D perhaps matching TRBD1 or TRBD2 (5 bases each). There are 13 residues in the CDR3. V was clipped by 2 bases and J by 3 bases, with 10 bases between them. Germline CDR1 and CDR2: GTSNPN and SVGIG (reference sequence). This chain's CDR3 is CAWSTGTEETQYF. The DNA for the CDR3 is TGTGCCTGGAGTACGGGGACCGAAGAGACCCAGTACTTC.